This T cell receptor beta chain is drawn from a study of immune evolution from preneoplasia to lung adenocarcinoma. The wider study: HLA loss of heterozygosity: roughly 7.5% AIS, under 19% MIA, 30% to 35% ADC, none AAH. Study-wide points: Later-stage lesions appeared to have more T cells, more diversity, less clonality.

The repertoire was sequenced with immunoSEQ multiplex PCR; TCRdb's copy has only in-frame clones and lacks some. The data contain around 13,000 clones, less than 85% of them seen just once; the ten biggest clones take up approximately 4.4%. As for this clone: Its antigen is unknown.

Losses at the gene ends were 9 bases for V and 5 bases for J; bases not matched to a gene: 4. The germline V gene encodes CDR1 KGHSH and CDR2 LQKENI. The CDR3 covers 14 residues. Patients had resection in Japan or China between the mid-2010s and the late 2010s. The V and J genes are TRBV18 and TRBJ2-1, with 13 bases identical to TRBD2. Sequenced sample: FFPE minimally invasive lung adenocarcinoma tissue. This TCR was recovered from a person aged 70 to 85 with lung adenocarcinoma. The CDR3 DNA reads TGTGCCAGTTCGGGACTAGCGGGGAACAATGAGCAGTTCTTC. Translating it yields CASSGLAGNNEQFF.